This T cell receptor (beta chain) was identified during a study of T cell responses to AZD1222 COVID-19 vaccine. Study outcomes and limitations: Recipients of AZD1222 seropositive at baseline numbered only 6 or 7. There were mostly white British donors and more females than males, and clonal diversity was possibly underestimated. Repertoires in all cases were sampled only once the peak T cell response had passed.

The V end lost 1 base, the J end lost 5 bases, and 14 bases lay between the germline ends. Germline CDR1 and CDR2: LGHDT and YNNKEL (reference sequence). There are 15 residues in the CDR3. The table came from immunoSEQ multiplex PCR; TCRdb's copy has only in-frame clones and leaves some out. The sample includes over 90,000 clones, about 90% of them seen just once. To note about this clone: Its antigen is unidentified.

Sequencing used peripheral blood, obtained on day 0 of AZD1222 vaccination. The chain recombines TRBV3-1 (or the pseudogene TRBV3-2) with TRBJ2-5, with unresolved D. This TCR came from an adult in good health. The CDR3 DNA sequence: TGTGCCAGCAGCCAAGCTTCCAACCCCGGGGAGACCCAGTACTTC. This encodes CASSQASNPGETQYF.